Below are 16 T cell receptor beta chains sequenced from a single sample in a study of cytotoxic CD8 clonotypes in ibrutinib-treated CLL. Here immunoSEQ multiplex PCR was the method, and the copy in TCRdb shows in-frame clones only, minus some. The repertoire consists of roughly 63,000 clones, with approximately 57% occurring once and the leading ten covering about 15%. The sequenced sample was PBMCs, obtained after 12 months of ibrutinib treatment. The source is a human donor with chronic lymphocytic leukemia.

This clone was observed a few times. This sequence joins TRBV5-1 and TRBJ1-3; D uncertain. Per germline, CDR1 SGHRS and CDR2 YFSETQ. The CDR3 consists of 15 residues. Trimming left V 0 bases short and J 4 bases short, with 11 bases between. In DNA form, the CDR3 reads TGCGCCAGCAGCTTGGAGGCGGTCCAGGGAAACACCATATATTTT. It encodes CASSLEAVQGNTIYF.

The rearrangement uses TRBV7-9 and TRBJ2-5, with TRBD1 as a possible D gene (6 bases). V lost 5 bases to trimming and J lost 4 bases, with 20 bases between them. Germline V lookup: CDR1 SEHNR, CDR2 FQNEAQ (reference sequence). This CDR3 region has 16 residues. Here the CDR3 DNA reads TGTGCCAGCAGCGTACAGGGAAAGAGGACCACAGAGACCCAGTACTTC. This encodes CASSVQGKRTTETQYF.

The chain uses TRBV28 and TRBJ1-6; no reliable D call. This CDR3 is built from 13 residues. CDR1 is MDHEN and CDR2 is SYDVKM in the germline V gene. V was clipped by 6 bases and J by 5 bases, with 8 bases between them. The DNA of the CDR3 is TGTGCCAGCAGCCAACATCATAATTCACCCCTCCACTTT. Protein sequence: CASSQHHNSPLHF.

The rearrangement joins TRBV19 to TRBJ1-2; perhaps TRBD1 as D (5 bases). Germline V lookup: CDR1 LNHDA, CDR2 SQIVND (reference sequence). This CDR3 has 13 residues. V lost 6 bases and J lost 2, with 10 bases in between. The CDR3 region is CASSSGLNYGYTF. The DNA of the CDR3 is TGTGCCAGTAGCTCGGGGCTGAACTATGGCTACACCTTC.

The rearrangement joins TRBV12-1 to TRBJ2-3; TRBD2 reflects the table's D call only, with no check against the DNA. TRBV12-1 is a pseudogene locus. CDR3 size: 18 residues. The CDR3 region has the DNA TGTGCCAGCAGCTTTGTTAGACTAGCGGGGCTTATGGCGAATACGCAGTATTTT. Amino acid sequence: CASSFVRLAGLMANTQYF.

DNA of the CDR3: TGTGCCAGTAGAGGACTAGACAGCTACGAGCAGTACTTC. It yields the protein CASRGLDSYEQYF. V and J are TRBV19 and TRBJ2-7, with 7 bases aligning to TRBD2. Germline trimming cut 6 bases from V and 3 bases from J; bases unmatched to any gene: 5. This CDR3 is built from 13 residues. Germline CDR1 LNHDA, CDR2 SQIVND (reference sequence). The full variable domain, completed using reference TRBV19 and TRBJ2-7, is DGGITQSPKYLFRKEGQNVTLSCEQNLNHDAMYWYRQDPGQGLRLIYYSQIVNDFQKGDIAEGYSVSREKKESFPLTVTSAQKNPTAFYLCASRGLDSYEQYFGPGTRLTVT.

The J gene is TRBJ2-7, the V gene TRBV7-9; D is ambiguous. The CDR3 has 16 residues. V lost 5 bases and J 1 base, leaving 18 bases between the germline ends. Germline V lookup: CDR1 SEHNR, CDR2 FQNEAQ (reference sequence). The CDR3 sequence is CASSAHGVARSYEQYF. CDR3 DNA sequence: TGTGCCAGCAGCGCTCATGGGGTCGCCCGTTCCTACGAGCAGTACTTC.

This sequence joins TRBV7-8 and TRBJ1-1; D gene ambiguous. This CDR3 is 12 amino acids long. Germline V gene lookup returns CDR1 SGHVS and CDR2 FQNEAQ. The ends were cut back, 1 base at V and 9 bases at J, with 9 bases in the middle. The CDR3 sequence is CASSLGVGQAFF. DNA for the CDR3: TGTGCCAGCAGCTTAGGGGTCGGCCAAGCTTTCTTT.

The genes are TRBV10-3 and TRBJ1-6; 11 bases agree with TRBD1. The length of the CDR3 is 14 residues. Trimming at V came to 5 bases and at J to 9 bases, leaving 3 bases not matched to a gene. Germline CDR1 reads ENHRY; CDR2 reads SYGVKD. The chain's CDR3 is CAISRTGGGSPLHF. CDR3 coding DNA: TGTGCCATCAGTCGGACAGGGGGCGGTTCACCCCTCCACTTT.

This clone was picked up a small number of times. The V gene is TRBV7-2, the J gene TRBJ2-3; D call uncertain. V was shortened by 6 bases and J by 5 bases, with 6 bases between the two germline ends. This CDR3 has 11 residues. Germline V gene data show CDR1 as SGHTA and CDR2 as FQGNSA. CDR3 bases: TGTGCCAGCAGTCGAGAAGATACGCAGTATTTT. Amino acids: CASSREDTQYF.

The chain carries TRBV11-2 and TRBJ2-3, with TRBD2 identical over 8 bases. The CDR3 covers 15 residues. CDR1 and CDR2 from the germline V gene are SGHAT and FQNNGV. V was clipped by 0 bases and J by 5 bases; unmatched bases: 4. CDR3 residues: CASSLDAAGVDTQYF. The CDR3 DNA reads TGTGCCAGCAGCTTAGATGCAGCGGGGGTAGATACGCAGTATTTT.

The J gene is TRBJ2-5, the V gene TRBV25-1, with D possibly being TRBD1 or TRBD2 (5 bases each). The V gene lost 4 bases and the J gene lost 2 bases, with 14 bases spanning the gap. From germline, CDR1 is MGHDK and CDR2 SYGVNS. This CDR3 comprises 15 residues. CDR3 loop: CASSAPGWGQETQYF. In DNA, the CDR3 is TGTGCCAGCAGTGCTCCGGGATGGGGGCAAGAGACCCAGTACTTC.

The DNA for the CDR3 is TGTGCCAGCAGCTTTGGGACTAACTATGGCTACACCTTC. Its translation is CASSFGTNYGYTF. The chain has TRBV9 and TRBJ1-2, with no clear D. Trimming took 4 bases from V and 0 from J, leaving 7 bases between them. CDR1 is SGDLS and CDR2 is YYNGEE in the germline V gene. CDR3 length: 13 amino acids.

This rearrangement joins TRBV5-6 to TRBJ2-5, with D tentatively TRBD1 (6 bases). Germline-derived CDR1 and CDR2 are SGHDT and YYEEEE. V was clipped by 2 bases and J by 3 bases, with 11 bases between them. There are 14 residues in the CDR3. The CDR3 DNA follows: TGTGCCAGCAGCTTTGGTGCAGGGGAAGAGACCCAGTACTTC. Translation: CASSFGAGEETQYF.

This clone was seen only a few times. The rearrangement links TRBV5-1 to TRBJ2-2; the match to TRBD2 covers 8 bases. V trimming: 4 bases; J trimming: 6 bases; junction bases outside the gene matches: 20. From germline, CDR1 is SGHRS and CDR2 YFSETQ. This CDR3 contains 19 residues. The CDR3 spells CASSARRLPGLVIAGELFF. In DNA, the CDR3 is TGCGCCAGCAGCGCTCGGAGGTTACCGGGACTAGTGATCGCCGGGGAGCTGTTTTTT.

V usage is TRBV2 and J usage is TRBJ2-4, with 7 bases that match TRBD2. This CDR3 region has 11 residues. Losses at the gene ends were 11 bases for V and 7 bases for J; bases not matched to a gene: 5. Germline lookup yields CDR1 SNHLY and CDR2 FYNNEI. The DNA for the CDR3 is TGTGCCGGGGGGGTACCCAACATTCAGTACTTC. It is translated as CAGGVPNIQYF.